These 31 T cell receptor beta chains originate from one sample sequenced in a study of blood T cell repertoires in COVID-19 (dated by TCRdb to the early 2020s). Receptor libraries were prepared by the immunoSEQ multiplex PCR assay. Here the immuneACCESS table is served through TCRdb, limited to in-frame sequences with V and J called. Missing clones are a known gap in these copies; in checked studies unresolved V genes cover under half, and the rest lacks a known reason. Across this sample there are about 240,000 clones, with roughly 83% seen only once. The ten largest clonotypes hold around 12% of the sample. The specimen was peripheral blood. These receptors originate from a man older than 75 with acute or convalescent COVID-19.

The J gene is TRBJ1-4, the V gene TRBV21-1; the table assigns TRBD1, which was not confirmed against the DNA. TRBV21-1 is designated a pseudogene. CDR3 size: 16 residues. Written as DNA, the CDR3 is TGTGCCATCCTCATAGCCCACAGGGGGACTAATGAAAAACTGTTTTTT. This translates into CAILIAHRGTNEKLFF.

V gene TRBV10-1 combines with J gene TRBJ1-1; D is possibly TRBD1 (6 bases). CDR3 length equals 13 residues. Germline loops: CDR1 WNHNN, CDR2 SYGVQD (reference sequence). V was trimmed by 7 bases and J by 1 base, leaving 10 bases between them. CDR3 in amino acids: CASTGQPNTEAFF. For the CDR3, the DNA is TGCGCCAGCACCGGACAGCCGAACACTGAAGCTTTCTTT.

This chain connects TRBV2 to TRBJ2-2; D possibly corresponds to TRBD1 (5 bases). Germline CDR1 reads SNHLY; CDR2 reads FYNNEI. V was clipped by 2 bases and J by 6 bases, with 13 bases between them. There are 15 residues in the CDR3. The CDR3 DNA reads as TGTGCCAGCAGTGAACGAGCCAGGGTGGCCGGGGAGCTGTTTTTT. This translates into CASSERARVAGELFF.

The chain couples TRBV10-3 to TRBJ1-5; D not resolved. Germline assignment: CDR1 ENHRY and CDR2 SYGVKD. The V gene lost 2 bases and the J gene lost 5 bases, with 10 bases spanning the gap. This CDR3 comprises 14 residues. CDR3: CAISEIPRDQPQHF. The CDR3 DNA reads TGTGCCATCAGTGAGATCCCCCGGGATCAGCCCCAGCATTTT.

The chain carries TRBV3-1 (or the pseudogene TRBV3-2) and TRBJ1-4; D remains unclear. The germline V gene encodes CDR1 LGHDT and CDR2 YNNKEL (reference sequence). The V end was cut by 4 bases, the J end by 7 bases, with 16 bases between. The CDR3 is made up of 15 amino acids. CDR3 loop: CASSLQTGLGEKLFF. The CDR3 DNA reads TGTGCCAGCAGCCTCCAGACCGGGTTAGGTGAAAAACTGTTTTTT.

The V call is TRBV11-1, the J call TRBJ1-2, with 7 bases aligning to TRBD1. Germline V gene data show CDR1 as SGHAT and CDR2 as FQDESV (reference sequence). The CDR3 spans 14 residues. V lost 6 bases and J lost 8; bases outside the gene matches: 12. The CDR3 loop reads CASRSDSAGGGYTF. The CDR3 coding sequence is TGTGCCAGCAGATCCGACTCAGCAGGGGGGGGCTACACCTTC.

CDR3 amino acids: CASSSAGTVSYEQYF. The CDR3 bases are TGTGCCAGCAGTTCCGCCGGGACAGTCTCCTACGAGCAGTACTTC. The chain employs TRBV7-2 and TRBJ2-7; 7 bases match TRBD1. The CDR3 is 15 amino acids. The ends lost 6 bases at V and 0 bases at J; junction bases unmatched: 8. Looked up from germline, CDR1 is SGHTA and CDR2 is FQGNSA.

This clone has only one observation. The chain combines TRBV7-2 with TRBJ1-1; a weak D match, TRBD1 (5 bases). This CDR3 is 13 amino acids long. In germline, CDR1 is SGHTA, CDR2 FQGNSA. V gave up 5 bases and J gave up 1 base, with 8 bases separating them. The CDR3 is CASSADRNTEAFF. In DNA form, the CDR3 reads TGTGCCAGCAGCGCCGACAGGAACACTGAAGCTTTCTTT.

CDR3 nucleotides: TGTGCCAGCACCGGTCGGGGGGGTGGGAATCAGCCCCAGCATTTT. It specifies CASTGRGGGNQPQHF. The gene calls are TRBV2 and TRBJ1-5, with a weak D call TRBD1 (5 bases). There are 15 residues in the CDR3. Germline loops: CDR1 SNHLY, CDR2 FYNNEI. The V end was cut by 7 bases, the J end by 4 bases, with 17 bases between.

The rearrangement joins TRBV10-3 to TRBJ1-4; TRBD1 aligns across 7 bases. Germline CDR1 is ENHRY and CDR2 is SYGVKD. V lost 2 bases to trimming and J lost 8 bases; unmatched junction nucleotides: 5. This CDR3 is built from 14 residues. CDR3 coding DNA: TGTGCCATCAGTGAGGAGAAGACAGGGGAAAAACTGTTTTTT. Translation gives CAISEEKTGEKLFF.

V gene TRBV19 combines with J gene TRBJ1-3, with 11 nucleotides matching TRBD1. J lost 0 bases, V lost 9 bases, and 7 bases had no gene match. The germline V gene has CDR1 LNHDA and CDR2 SQIVND (reference sequence). This CDR3 region has 16 residues. CDR3 in amino acids: CASRTGGLDSGNTIYF. The CDR3 region has the DNA TGTGCCAGCCGGACAGGGGGCCTTGACTCTGGAAACACCATATATTTT.

This clone was counted once. The chain's CDR3 is CASSPTGLGGGNTIYF. The CDR3 DNA reads as TGCGCCAGCAGCCCGACGGGGTTGGGAGGTGGAAACACCATATATTTT. The V and J genes are TRBV5-1 and TRBJ1-3; D is ambiguous. The CDR3 sequence is 16 residues long. Trimming removed 4 bases from V and 3 bases from J, with 17 bases in between. Germline V gene data show CDR1 as SGHRS and CDR2 as YFSETQ.

A note on this clone: The identical CDR3 is also encoded by other nucleotide sequences in the sample. This sequence joins TRBV28 and TRBJ1-5; possibly TRBD1 for D (5 bases). Between the trimmed V and J ends, which lost 5 bases and 0 bases, there was a span of 8 bases. The germline V gene has CDR1 MDHEN and CDR2 SYDVKM. This CDR3 comprises 14 residues. The DNA of the CDR3 is TGTGCCAGCAGTCTCGGGGGTAGCAATCAGCCCCAGCATTTT. Translation: CASSLGGSNQPQHF.

The V call is TRBV15, the J call TRBJ1-1; weak D call: TRBD1 (5 bases). CDR3 length: 14 residues. Per the germline V gene, CDR1 is LNHNV and CDR2 is YYDKDF (reference sequence). V shed 2 bases and J shed 4 bases, with 11 bases lying between them. CDR3 sequence: CATSRPQRGTEAFF. For the CDR3, the DNA is TGTGCCACCAGCAGACCACAAAGGGGCACTGAAGCTTTCTTT.

This rearrangement joins TRBV5-1 to TRBJ2-3, with D possibly matching TRBD1 (6 bases). The CDR3 is made up of 16 amino acids. V was shortened by 4 bases and J by 1 base, with 16 bases between the two germline ends. Looked up from germline, CDR1 is SGHRS and CDR2 is YFSETQ. The CDR3: CASSPYGAGGTDTQYF. Written as DNA, the CDR3 is TGCGCCAGCAGCCCCTATGGGGCAGGGGGCACAGATACGCAGTATTTT.

This clone has just one count. The genes are TRBV15 and TRBJ1-4; D remains unclear. Germline V CDR1 and CDR2: LNHNV, YYDKDF (reference sequence). Trimming took off 0 bases at V and 2 bases at J, with 10 bases between the two ends. This CDR3 is built from 16 residues. Here the CDR3 reads CATSRDPGITNEKLFF. CDR3 nucleotide sequence: TGTGCCACCAGCAGAGATCCAGGTATCACTAATGAAAAACTGTTTTTT. The full variable domain, rest sourced from reference TRBV15 and TRBJ1-4, is DAMVIQNPRYQVTQFGKPVTLSCSQTLNHNVMYWYQQKSSQAPKLLFHYYDKDFNNEADTPDNFQSRRPNTSFCFLDIRSPGLGDTAMYLCATSRDPGITNEKLFFGSGTQLSVL.

The chain couples TRBV5-5 to TRBJ2-2, with 7 positions matching TRBD1. After removal of 5 bases from V and 0 bases from J, the junction contained 7 bases not matched to a gene. This CDR3 is built from 16 residues. Germline V gene data show CDR1 as SGHKS and CDR2 as YYEKEE (reference sequence). The CDR3 sequence: CASSSPGQTNTGELFF. DNA for the CDR3: TGTGCCAGCAGTTCTCCGGGACAGACGAACACCGGGGAGCTGTTTTTT.

This clone showed up just once. The chain employs TRBV10-2 and TRBJ1-1; the D gene is possibly TRBD1 (5 bases). The CDR3 is 13 amino acids. The germline V gene encodes CDR1 WSHSY and CDR2 SAAADI. Deletions cut 6 bases from V and 7 bases from J, with 15 bases between. In nucleotides, the CDR3 is TGCGCCAGCAGAACTGGAGGGGCGGGTGAAGCTTTCTTT. Translated: CASRTGGAGEAFF.

The genes are TRBV10-3 and TRBJ2-7; TRBD2 matches 12 bases. CDR1 and CDR2 from the germline V gene are ENHRY and SYGVKD. The CDR3 consists of 14 residues. V was pared by 10 bases and J by 1 base, with 5 bases of the junction left unmatched. The CDR3 nucleotides are TGTGCCACGACTAGCGGGAGCGGGTCCTACGAGCAGTACTTC. Translation gives CATTSGSGSYEQYF.

This clone came up once. The chain links TRBV19 to TRBJ2-2; perhaps TRBD2 as D (5 bases). The CDR3 is 14 amino acids. V lost 11 bases and J lost 4, with 17 bases in between. In germline, CDR1 is LNHDA, CDR2 SQIVND (reference sequence). The CDR3 DNA follows: TGTGCCGTCAGAACCGGACGGGGCACCGGGGAGCTGTTTTTT. Protein product: CAVRTGRGTGELFF.

The chain links TRBV6-5 to TRBJ2-7, with D maybe TRBD2 (7 bases). Trimming removed 8 bases from V and 0 bases from J, with 17 bases in between. The CDR3 sequence is 15 residues long. Per the germline V gene, CDR1 is MNHEY and CDR2 is SVGAGI. The CDR3 region has the DNA TGTGCCAGCTTTTTAGGGGGGGCGTACTCCTACGAGCAGTACTTC. This sequence encodes CASFLGGAYSYEQYF.

The chain combines TRBV19 with TRBJ1-2; D not resolved. The CDR3 sequence is 12 residues long. V lost 5 bases and J 4 bases, leaving 8 bases between the germline ends. Germline V gene data show CDR1 as LNHDA and CDR2 as SQIVND (reference sequence). DNA for the CDR3: TGTGCCAGTAGTCTCCGGTCCTATGGCTACACCTTC. Translating it yields CASSLRSYGYTF.

The chain combines TRBV27 with TRBJ2-7; no reliable D call. The CDR3 consists of 15 residues. Germline values: CDR1 MNHEY, CDR2 SMNVEV (reference sequence). V dropped 2 bases and J dropped 0 bases, with 11 bases sitting between them. CDR3 sequence (DNA): TGTGCCAGCAGTTTACAGCGCCCGATCTCCTACGAGCAGTACTTC. Amino acid sequence: CASSLQRPISYEQYF.

The V and J genes are TRBV27 and TRBJ1-5; maybe TRBD1 (5 bases). The CDR3 sequence is 13 residues long. Germline V lookup: CDR1 MNHEY, CDR2 SMNVEV (reference sequence). Trimming shortened V by 3 bases and J by 7 bases, and 10 bases separated the two germline ends. The CDR3 here is CASSFGRGQPQHF. The CDR3 DNA reads TGTGCCAGCAGTTTTGGGAGGGGACAGCCCCAGCATTTT.

Comments on this clone: Other DNA sequences of this sample code for an identical CDR3. V is TRBV6-5 and J is TRBJ1-5, with D possibly being TRBD1 (5 bases). CDR1 MNHEY and CDR2 SVGAGI come from the germline V gene. The CDR3 runs to 12 residues. Trimming pared 6 bases from V and 4 bases from J, leaving 7 bases between. CDR3 nucleotides: TGTGCCAGCAGGCAGGGTAATCAGCCCCAGCATTTT. Protein sequence: CASRQGNQPQHF.

This clone showed up just a few times. At the DNA level, this CDR3 is encoded by other sequences in the same sample as well. The chain recombines TRBV6-2 or TRBV6-3 with TRBJ1-5, with D possibly TRBD1 on 5 matching bases. Trimming left V 6 bases short and J 7 bases short, with 19 bases between. The CDR3 runs to 15 residues. Germline V gene sequence: CDR1 MNHEY, CDR2 SVGEGT. CDR3 DNA sequence: TGTGCCAGCAGCAACGGCGGGGGATTGGGACAGCCCCAGCATTTT. It codes for CASSNGGGLGQPQHF.

The rearrangement uses TRBV7-9 and TRBJ2-7, with TRBD1 matching over 8 bases. V gave up 5 bases and J gave up 2 bases; unmatched junction bases: 5. The CDR3 spans 14 residues. Germline values: CDR1 SEHNR, CDR2 FQNEAQ (reference sequence). The CDR3 sequence: CASSPWTGTYEQYF. CDR3 nucleotide sequence: TGTGCCAGCAGCCCCTGGACAGGGACCTACGAGCAGTACTTC.

This chain links TRBV19 with TRBJ1-1; TRBD1 is a possible D gene (6 bases). The CDR3 runs 15 residues. CDR1 LNHDA and CDR2 SQIVND come from the germline V gene (reference sequence). V dropped 5 bases and J dropped 2 bases, with 15 bases sitting between them. The CDR3 spells CASSFLGQENTEAFF. CDR3 nucleotide sequence: TGTGCCAGTAGTTTTTTGGGACAAGAAAACACTGAAGCTTTCTTT.

The V call is TRBV5-6, the J call TRBJ1-2, with 7 nucleotides matching TRBD1. CDR3 size: 17 residues. The V and J ends lost 3 bases and 8 bases, in that order; junction bases with no gene match: 19. Germline assignment: CDR1 SGHDT and CDR2 YYEEEE. The CDR3 sequence: CASSSIGQTGSRGGYTF. DNA of the CDR3: TGTGCCAGCAGCTCTATTGGGCAGACAGGGAGCCGTGGCGGCTACACCTTC.

J is TRBJ1-5 and V is TRBV19; D perhaps matches TRBD1 (6 bases). The CDR3 spans 19 residues. V dropped 4 bases and J dropped 1 base, with 23 bases sitting between them. Germline V gives CDR1 LNHDA, CDR2 SQIVND (reference sequence). The CDR3 DNA follows: TGTGCCAGTAGTACACCCTTCGGGGGGCGTGCCATGAGCAATCAGCCCCAGCATTTT. It specifies CASSTPFGGRAMSNQPQHF.

This clone has just a few counts. The chain joins TRBV6-5 to TRBJ1-3; TRBD1 agrees at 8 bases. Germline CDR1 and CDR2: MNHEY and SVGAGI. Trimming at V came to 6 bases and at J to 8 bases, leaving 9 bases not matched to a gene. The CDR3 is 14 residues long. The DNA for the CDR3 is TGTGCCAGCAGCTCTGGACAGGGAATATACACCATATATTTT. Encoded protein: CASSSGQGIYTIYF.